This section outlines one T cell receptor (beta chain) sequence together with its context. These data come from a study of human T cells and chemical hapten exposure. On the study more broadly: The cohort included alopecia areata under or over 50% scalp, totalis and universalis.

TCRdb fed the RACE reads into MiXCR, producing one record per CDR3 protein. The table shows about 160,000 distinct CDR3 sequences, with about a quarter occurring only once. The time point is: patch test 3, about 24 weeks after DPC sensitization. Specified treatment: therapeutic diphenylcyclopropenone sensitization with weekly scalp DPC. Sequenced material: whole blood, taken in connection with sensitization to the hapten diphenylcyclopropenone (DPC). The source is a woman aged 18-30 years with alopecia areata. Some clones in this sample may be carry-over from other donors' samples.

CDR3 protein: CASSLVVGGPIDTQYF. DNA for the CDR3: TGTGCCAGCAGCTTAGTTGTCGGCGGCCCTATAGATACGCAGTATTTT. The gene calls are TRBV7-8 and TRBJ2-3; D is unclear. In germline, CDR1 is SGHVS, CDR2 FQNEAQ. Deletions cut 1 base from V and 5 bases from J, with 16 bases between. The length of the CDR3 is 16 residues.